What follows are 20 T cell receptor beta chains derived from one specimen sequenced in a study of shared clonotypes between healthy human individuals. Using immunoSEQ multiplex PCR, the repertoire was profiled, and TCRdb retains in-frame clones only, with some absent. In the table there are around 1,100,000 clones, 77% of which are singletons. The sequenced sample consisted of memory CD4+ T cells from PBMCs. Subset here: CD45RA-negative fraction. The receptors come from a young man in good health. Some clones in this sample may be carry-over from other donors' samples.

The chain combines TRBV6-5 with TRBJ1-1; 9 bases align to TRBD1. Germline loops: CDR1 MNHEY, CDR2 SVGAGI. V lost 5 bases to trimming and J lost 1 base; unmatched junction nucleotides: 5. The CDR3 extends over 15 amino acids. In DNA, the CDR3 is TGTGCCAGCAGTCTCGGGACAGGGTCGAACACTGAAGCTTTCTTT. Translating it yields CASSLGTGSNTEAFF.

The V call is TRBV5-1, the J call TRBJ2-7; TRBD1 matches 11 bases. CDR1 SGHRS and CDR2 YFSETQ come from the germline V gene. The CDR3 is made up of 17 amino acids. The V and J ends lost 2 bases and 3 bases, in that order; junction bases with no gene match: 10. CDR3 bases: TGCGCCAGCAGCTTTGGAGGGAGGACAGGGGGCATCTACGAGCAGTACTTC. Its protein product is CASSFGGRTGGIYEQYF.

The J gene is TRBJ2-3, the V gene TRBV5-8; D might be TRBD2 (6 bases). V gave up 4 bases and J gave up 0 bases, with 15 bases separating them. The germline V gene encodes CDR1 SGHTS and CDR2 YDEGEE. The CDR3 loop spans 16 amino acids. The CDR3, as DNA: TGTGCCAGCAGCCCAAGACTAGGACGGAGCACAGATACGCAGTATTTT. Translated, it gives CASSPRLGRSTDTQYF. Full variable domain (missing parts from reference TRBV5-8 and TRBJ2-3): EAGVTQSPTHLIKTRGQQATLRCSPISGHTSVYWYQQALGLGLQFLLWYDEGEERNRGNFPPRFSGRQFPNYSSELNVNALELEDSALYLCASSPRLGRSTDTQYFGPGTRLTVL.

Turning to this clone: This may arise from a read error, as a much more abundant clone is one base away. The rearrangement joins TRBV30 to TRBJ1-1, with D possibly matching TRBD1 (6 bases). Germline loops: CDR1 GTSNPN, CDR2 SVGIG (reference sequence). The CDR3 length is 14 residues. CDR3 region: CTWSQERGGTEAFF. DNA for the CDR3: TGTACCTGGAGTCAGGAAAGGGGGGGGACTGAAGCTTTCTTT.

This clone was found a few times. V is TRBV5-1 and J is TRBJ2-5; the D gene is possibly TRBD2 (5 bases). The CDR3 has 13 residues. Germline V gene lookup returns CDR1 SGHRS and CDR2 YFSETQ. Trimming shortened V by 5 bases and J by 0 bases, and 8 bases separated the two germline ends. CDR3 DNA: TGCGCCAGCAGAGAGGGAAACCAAGAGACCCAGTACTTC. Its protein is CASREGNQETQYF. The full variable domain, completed using reference TRBV5-1 and TRBJ2-5, is KAGVTQTPRYLIKTRGQQVTLSCSPISGHRSVSWYQQTPGQGLQFLFEYFSETQRNKGNFPGRFSGRQFSNSRSEMNVSTLELGDSALYLCASREGNQETQYFGPGTRLLVL.

This clone has only a few counts. The V gene is TRBV6-1, the J gene TRBJ1-4; TRBD1 might be the D (5 bases). Germline loops: CDR1 MNHNS, CDR2 SASEGT. Trimming removed 2 bases from V and 4 bases from J, with 14 bases in between. This CDR3 region has 16 residues. CDR3 loop: CASSESWAGSNEKLFF. For the CDR3, the DNA is TGTGCCAGCAGTGAAAGTTGGGCAGGGAGTAATGAAAAACTGTTTTTT.

The chain recombines TRBV27 with TRBJ1-5; D ambiguous. V was cut by 6 bases and J by 0 bases, with 18 bases left in between. Per the germline V gene, CDR1 is MNHEY and CDR2 is SMNVEV (reference sequence). The CDR3 length is 17 residues. CDR3 in DNA: TGTGCCAGCAGCCCTATTATCGGCGAGGGTAGCAATCAGCCCCAGCATTTT. Encoded protein: CASSPIIGEGSNQPQHF.

The V gene is TRBV6-1, the J gene TRBJ1-1; the D is unclear. CDR3 length: 13 amino acids. Trimming pared 1 base from V and 4 bases from J, leaving 7 bases between. The germline V gene encodes CDR1 MNHNS and CDR2 SASEGT. The CDR3 is CASSEVRSTEAFF. The CDR3 nucleotides read TGTGCCAGCAGTGAAGTGAGATCCACTGAAGCTTTCTTT.

The CDR3 DNA reads as TGTGCCTGGAGTGACCAACTCGACAGCCAAAATCAGCCCCAGCATTTT. Translating it yields CAWSDQLDSQNQPQHF. The chain is built from TRBV30 and TRBJ1-5; TRBD1 is a possible D gene (5 bases). Trimming stripped 1 base from V and 4 bases from J, with 17 bases between. Germline lookup yields CDR1 GTSNPN and CDR2 SVGIG (reference sequence). The CDR3 has 16 residues.

The CDR3 spells CASSLGDRANTEAFF. CDR3 bases: TGTGCCAGCAGCTTAGGGGACAGGGCGAACACTGAAGCTTTCTTT. The chain links TRBV7-8 to TRBJ1-1; TRBD1 matches 9 bases. Germline V gives CDR1 SGHVS, CDR2 FQNEAQ. The CDR3 runs to 15 residues. J was trimmed by 1 base and V by 1 base; bases with no gene match: 1.

This chain joins TRBV2 and TRBJ1-2; 9 bases are a match to TRBD1. Per the germline V gene, CDR1 is SNHLY and CDR2 is FYNNEI. V was clipped by 1 base and J by 7 bases; unmatched bases: 4. CDR3 size: 14 residues. The CDR3 DNA sequence: TGTGCCAGCAGTGAAGAACAGGGGGCCAGTGGCTACACCTTC. Its translation: CASSEEQGASGYTF.

This clone was detected only once. As DNA, the CDR3 is TGTGCCAGCAGTCCCGGACAGGCGCTCGGGGATACGCAGTATTTT. Amino acid sequence: CASSPGQALGDTQYF. The rearrangement joins TRBV2 to TRBJ2-3; 7 bases are shared with TRBD1. This CDR3 is 15 amino acids long. The ends lost 5 bases at V and 6 bases at J; junction bases unmatched: 11. Germline lookup yields CDR1 SNHLY and CDR2 FYNNEI.

The chain uses TRBV5-1 and TRBJ2-6; 10 bases map to TRBD1. Germline loops: CDR1 SGHRS, CDR2 YFSETQ. The ends lost 3 bases at V and 1 base at J; junction bases unmatched: 10. The length of the CDR3 is 19 residues. CDR3 loop: CASSSAPGQGLSGANVLTF. The DNA for the CDR3 is TGCGCCAGCAGCTCCGCTCCGGGACAGGGGCTGTCTGGGGCCAACGTCCTGACTTTC.

A remark on this clone: One base away lies a much larger clone, so this may be a sequencing read error. The J gene is TRBJ2-5, the V gene TRBV4-3; maybe TRBD2 (5 bases). The CDR3 consists of 13 residues. The germline gives CDR1 LGHNA, CDR2 YSLEER. The CDR3 DNA reads TGCGCCAGCAGCCTTCGGGAACAAGAGACCCAGCACTTC. Its translation is CASSLREQETQHF.

The chain uses TRBV7-9 and TRBJ2-4; D possibly corresponds to TRBD1 (6 bases). Germline V gene sequence: CDR1 SEHNR, CDR2 FQNEAQ (reference sequence). The V gene lost 5 bases and the J gene lost 8 bases, with 13 bases spanning the gap. This CDR3 contains 13 residues. CDR3 sequence: CASSVVGADIQYF. Here the CDR3 DNA reads TGTGCCAGCAGCGTAGTGGGGGCCGACATTCAGTACTTC.

The CDR3 sequence is CSVRAVSYNEQFF. DNA of the CDR3: TGCAGCGTTAGGGCTGTCTCCTACAATGAGCAGTTCTTC. The chain has TRBV29-1 and TRBJ2-1; D gene uncertain. This CDR3 spans 13 amino acids. Germline lookup yields CDR1 SQVTM and CDR2 ANQGSEA. Trimming stripped 5 bases from V and 0 bases from J, with 8 bases between.

The V call is TRBV5-4, the J call TRBJ2-7; 8 bases are shared with TRBD2. Per germline, CDR1 SGHNT and CDR2 YYREEE (reference sequence). The CDR3 loop spans 14 amino acids. V shed 2 bases and J 6 bases; nucleotides not matched to a gene: 7. The CDR3 nucleotides read TGTGCCAGCAGCTTTCCAGCGGGAGCAGGCGAGCAGTACTTC. This translates into CASSFPAGAGEQYF.

The chain links TRBV7-9 to TRBJ1-2; TRBD1 might be the D (6 bases). Germline loops: CDR1 SEHNR, CDR2 FQNEAQ (reference sequence). The V end was cut by 4 bases, the J end by 1 base, with 22 bases between. The CDR3 loop spans 18 amino acids. The CDR3 here is CASSSPRIGARGNYGYTF. The CDR3 region has the DNA TGTGCCAGCAGCTCGCCCAGAATTGGGGCCAGGGGTAACTATGGCTACACCTTC.

The CDR3 protein is CASSGVDSTYNQPQHF. DNA of the CDR3: TGTGCCAGCAGTGGGGTGGACAGCACTTATAATCAGCCCCAGCATTTT. The chain recombines TRBV6-1 with TRBJ1-5, with D perhaps matching TRBD1 (6 bases). CDR1 MNHNS and CDR2 SASEGT come from the germline V gene. Deletions cut 4 bases from V and 4 bases from J, with 17 bases between. CDR3 length: 16 amino acids.

The chain uses TRBV28 and TRBJ2-7; TRBD1 agrees at 8 bases. J was trimmed by 4 bases and V by 11 bases; bases with no gene match: 10. Germline loops: CDR1 MDHEN, CDR2 SYDVKM. This CDR3 contains 13 residues. The CDR3 spells CACRQGALYEQYF. In DNA, the CDR3 is TGTGCCTGCCGTCAGGGGGCCCTTTACGAGCAGTACTTC. Together with reference TRBV28 and TRBJ2-7, the CDR3 gives the full variable domain: DVKVTQSSRYLVKRTGEKVFLECVQDMDHENMFWYRQDPGLGLRLIYFSYDVKMKEKGDIPEGYSVSREKKERFSLILESASTNQTSMYLCACRQGALYEQYFGPGTRLTVT.